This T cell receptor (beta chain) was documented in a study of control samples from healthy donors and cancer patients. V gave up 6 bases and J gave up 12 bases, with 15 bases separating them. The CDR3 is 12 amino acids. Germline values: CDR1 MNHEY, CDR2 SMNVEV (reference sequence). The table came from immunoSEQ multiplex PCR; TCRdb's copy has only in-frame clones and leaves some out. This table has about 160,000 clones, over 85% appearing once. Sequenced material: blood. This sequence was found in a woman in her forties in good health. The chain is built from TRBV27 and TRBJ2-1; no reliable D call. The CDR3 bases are TGTGCCAGCAGAACGCGGACCGGCATGCAGTTCTTC. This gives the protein CASRTRTGMQFF.